Detailed here is one T cell receptor (beta chain). The entry originates in a study of blood T cell repertoires in COVID-19. On the study more broadly: The origin of the acute and convalescent COVID-19 samples was the United States, Italy and Spain. Sources were T cells, B-cell-depleted T cells, or PBMCs; the material itself was cDNA or gDNA.

In the study's own analysis: Cell counts per sample came from amplifying reference gene primers. TCRdb's copy holds only in-frame clones and misses some; the assay was immunoSEQ multiplex PCR. V and J calls and clone size follow that table, whereas D and trimming were derived from the DNA. The sample carries around 110,000 clones, approximately 80% recorded once. The V and J ends lost 2 bases and 6 bases, in that order; junction bases with no gene match: 15. The germline V gene has CDR1 SGHRS and CDR2 YFSETQ. The CDR3 is 17 amino acids. Sequencing input: peripheral blood. V and J are TRBV5-1 and TRBJ2-7, with 9 nucleotides matching TRBD1. The receptor's source is a woman in her seventies with acute or convalescent COVID-19. The CDR3 region is CASSFSPSGQGSAEQYF. The CDR3 DNA reads TGCGCCAGCAGCTTTTCTCCGAGTGGACAGGGGTCTGCCGAGCAGTACTTC.